The source of this T cell receptor beta chain is a study of OX40 agonist ivuxolimab in advanced cancers. Study overall: Hepatocellular carcinoma, melanoma, renal cell or head and neck cancer occurred in dose-escalation patients. One hepatocellular carcinoma and two cutaneous melanoma patients partially responded.

Libraries were prepared by immunoSEQ multiplex PCR; TCRdb keeps only in-frame clonotypes and omits some of them. The sample contains about 76,000 clones, about 88% of which appear only once. Germline V lookup: CDR1 MNHEY, CDR2 SMNVEV (reference sequence). V gave up 4 bases and J gave up 2 bases, with 12 bases separating them. The CDR3 runs to 14 residues. Worth noting for this clone: What it binds is unknown.

Study-level results: Antigen specificity of clonally expanded peripheral T cells was not established. Some nonresponders also had low normalized T-cell clonal expansion.

This sequence originates from an adult with an advanced solid tumor such as melanoma, head and neck, liver or kidney cancer. The V and J genes are TRBV27 and TRBJ2-7, with D perhaps TRBD1 (5 bases). Sequenced here: CD4+ or CD8+ T cells sorted from blood, sampled in a trial of the OX40 agonist ivuxolimab. For the CDR3, the DNA is TGTGCCAGCAGTTCCTCAGGGTTAACCTACGAGCAGTACTTC. This encodes CASSSSGLTYEQYF.